These T cell receptor beta chains were read from a single sample in a study of identifying expanded T cells in peripheral blood. Assay: immunoSEQ multiplex PCR; the TCRdb copy retains only in-frame clones and omits some. The data contain about 130,000 clones, approximately 86% of them singletons. Sequencing input: blood. Receptor source: a person aged 18 to 75 in good health. CDR3s include the opening cysteine and the closing phenylalanine or tryptophan. D genes are given only for firm matches. A row's size may be missing; if present it is once, few, many or a size class.

TRBJ2-3,NA,TRBV18,NA,CASSNVGDTSTDTQYF,TGTGCCAGCTCCAACGTAGGGGACACAAGCACAGATACGCAGTATTTT
TRBJ1-2,NA,TRBV19,NA,CASSIPGDNYGYTF,TGTGCCAGTAGTATTCCCGGGGATAACTATGGCTACACCTTC
TRBJ2-1,NA,TRBV18,NA,CASSPPGLQAYNEQFF,TGTGCCAGCTCACCACCGGGTCTACAAGCCTACAATGAGCAGTTCTTC
TRBJ2-5,NA,TRBV7-3,NA,CASSFDTGGKTQYF,TGTGCCAGCAGCTTCGATACCGGGGGCAAGACCCAGTACTTC
TRBJ2-3,NA,TRBV9,TRBD2,CASSMTSGGPKYF,TGTGCCAGCAGCATGACTAGCGGGGGGCCCAAGTATTTT
TRBJ1-3,NA,TRBV18,TRBD1,CASSPEGQGARPGNTIYF,TGTGCCAGCTCACCAGAAGGTCAGGGGGCACGACCTGGAAACACCATATATTTT
TRBJ2-3,NA,TRBV7-2,NA,CASSPGPPGTADTQYF,TGTGCCAGCAGCCCGGGACCTCCTGGCACAGCGGATACGCAGTATTTT
TRBJ2-1,NA,TRBV5-4,TRBD1,CASSTGQGWKNEQFF,TGTGCCAGCAGCACTGGACAGGGCTGGAAGAATGAGCAGTTCTTC
TRBJ2-2,NA,TRBV6-6,TRBD2,CASKPLAGSRELFF,TGTGCCAGTAAGCCGCTAGCGGGCTCTCGGGAGCTGTTTTTT
TRBJ1-4,NA,TRBV28,NA,CASYSREKLFF,TGTGCCAGCTATTCCCGTGAAAAACTGTTTTTT
TRBJ1-1,NA,TRBV4-2,NA,CASSQVLSGAEAFF,TGTGCCAGCAGCCAAGTTTTGAGCGGGGCTGAAGCTTTCTTT
TRBJ1-1,NA,TRBV11-2,NA,CASSFDSMNTEAFF,TGTGCCAGCAGCTTCGATAGTATGAACACTGAAGCTTTCTTT
TRBJ2-5,NA,TRBV14,TRBD1,CASSQLDRGHETQYF,TGTGCCAGCAGCCAACTTGACAGGGGGCATGAGACCCAGTACTTC
TRBJ2-7,once,TRBV25-1,NA,CASTISGAYEQYF,TGTGCCAGCACCATAAGCGGAGCCTACGAGCAGTACTTC
TRBJ2-1,few,TRBV27,TRBD2,CASSPIGLASYNEQFF,TGTGCCAGCAGTCCCATCGGACTAGCGTCCTACAATGAGCAGTTCTTC
TRBJ1-1,NA,TRBV30,TRBD1,CAWSVPGQGAWTEAFF,TGTGCCTGGAGTGTACCGGGACAGGGGGCTTGGACTGAAGCTTTCTTT
TRBJ1-3,few,TRBV2,NA,CASSPSLGGGNTIYF,TGTGCCAGCAGCCCCTCCCTCGGGGGGGGAAACACCATATATTTT
TRBJ2-7,NA,TRBV5-1,TRBD1,CASSLYPGQDLTPSYEQYF,TGCGCCAGCAGCTTGTATCCCGGACAGGACCTAACGCCATCCTACGAGCAGTACTTC
TRBJ2-4,NA,TRBV28,NA,CASSPTLERVDIQYF,TGTGCCAGCAGCCCAACTCTGGAGAGGGTTGACATTCAGTACTTC
TRBJ1-4,NA,TRBV18,NA,CASSPRAFATNEKLFF,TGTGCCAGCTCACCAAGAGCCTTTGCAACTAATGAAAAACTGTTTTTT
TRBJ1-2,NA,TRBV28,NA,CASSLGQGNYGYTF,TGTGCCAGCAGTTTAGGGCAGGGGAACTATGGCTACACCTTC
TRBJ1-3,few,TRBV2,NA,CASTGDISGNTIYF,TGTGCCAGCACGGGGGATATCTCTGGAAACACCATATATTTT
TRBJ2-1,NA,TRBV6-5,NA,CASSSAGARQFF,TGTGCCAGCAGTTCTGCAGGGGCTAGGCAGTTCTTC
TRBJ2-7,NA,TRBV29-1,TRBD1,CSVEDPYGDRQYF,TGCAGCGTTGAGGATCCCTATGGGGACAGGCAGTACTTC
TRBJ2-3,NA,TRBV6-6,NA,CASRTPGGDTQYF,TGTGCCAGCAGGACTCCCGGGGGAGATACGCAGTATTTT
TRBJ2-3,NA,TRBV11-2,TRBD2,CASSQLAGVADTQYF,TGTGCCAGCAGCCAACTAGCGGGGGTCGCAGATACGCAGTATTTT
TRBJ1-1,NA,TRBV11-2,NA,CASSLGLSNTEAFF,TGTGCCAGCAGCTTGGGGCTATCGAACACTGAAGCTTTCTTT
TRBJ2-7,NA,TRBV6-1,NA,CASSEAPQTYEQYF,TGTGCCAGCAGTGAAGCTCCCCAGACCTACGAGCAGTACTTC
TRBJ1-4,NA,TRBV6-1,NA,CASSDGARAGEKLFF,TGTGCCAGCAGTGATGGGGCTAGGGCCGGGGAAAAACTGTTTTTT
TRBJ2-3,NA,TRBV7-2,NA,CASSLTGDTQYF,TGTGCCAGCAGCCTTACAGGAGATACGCAGTATTTT
TRBJ1-1,NA,TRBV10-1,TRBD1,CASRGDRAKTEAFF,TGCGCCAGCAGGGGGGACAGGGCGAAGACTGAAGCTTTCTTT
TRBJ2-5,NA,TRBV15,NA,CATSRVAGQETQYF,TGTGCCACCAGCAGAGTGGCAGGCCAAGAGACCCAGTACTTC
TRBJ1-4,NA,TRBV6-7,NA,CASIEGGRATNEKLFF,TGTGCCAGCATCGAGGGGGGGCGAGCAACTAATGAAAAACTGTTTTTT
TRBJ1-5,NA,TRBV6-5,NA,CASSYDWYSNQPQHF,TGTGCCAGCAGTTACGACTGGTATAGCAATCAGCCCCAGCATTTT
TRBJ2-7,NA,TRBV10-3,NA,CAITKGGNSYEQYF,TGTGCCATCACTAAGGGCGGTAACTCCTACGAGCAGTACTTC
TRBJ2-1,NA,TRBV7-2,TRBD2,CASSLGLAGGLGQFF,TGTGCCAGCAGCTTGGGACTAGCGGGGGGCCTAGGACAGTTCTTC
TRBJ1-1,NA,TRBV4-1,NA,CASSREARSFGGNTEAFF,TGCGCCAGCAGCCGAGAGGCAAGATCGTTCGGGGGGAACACTGAAGCTTTCTTT